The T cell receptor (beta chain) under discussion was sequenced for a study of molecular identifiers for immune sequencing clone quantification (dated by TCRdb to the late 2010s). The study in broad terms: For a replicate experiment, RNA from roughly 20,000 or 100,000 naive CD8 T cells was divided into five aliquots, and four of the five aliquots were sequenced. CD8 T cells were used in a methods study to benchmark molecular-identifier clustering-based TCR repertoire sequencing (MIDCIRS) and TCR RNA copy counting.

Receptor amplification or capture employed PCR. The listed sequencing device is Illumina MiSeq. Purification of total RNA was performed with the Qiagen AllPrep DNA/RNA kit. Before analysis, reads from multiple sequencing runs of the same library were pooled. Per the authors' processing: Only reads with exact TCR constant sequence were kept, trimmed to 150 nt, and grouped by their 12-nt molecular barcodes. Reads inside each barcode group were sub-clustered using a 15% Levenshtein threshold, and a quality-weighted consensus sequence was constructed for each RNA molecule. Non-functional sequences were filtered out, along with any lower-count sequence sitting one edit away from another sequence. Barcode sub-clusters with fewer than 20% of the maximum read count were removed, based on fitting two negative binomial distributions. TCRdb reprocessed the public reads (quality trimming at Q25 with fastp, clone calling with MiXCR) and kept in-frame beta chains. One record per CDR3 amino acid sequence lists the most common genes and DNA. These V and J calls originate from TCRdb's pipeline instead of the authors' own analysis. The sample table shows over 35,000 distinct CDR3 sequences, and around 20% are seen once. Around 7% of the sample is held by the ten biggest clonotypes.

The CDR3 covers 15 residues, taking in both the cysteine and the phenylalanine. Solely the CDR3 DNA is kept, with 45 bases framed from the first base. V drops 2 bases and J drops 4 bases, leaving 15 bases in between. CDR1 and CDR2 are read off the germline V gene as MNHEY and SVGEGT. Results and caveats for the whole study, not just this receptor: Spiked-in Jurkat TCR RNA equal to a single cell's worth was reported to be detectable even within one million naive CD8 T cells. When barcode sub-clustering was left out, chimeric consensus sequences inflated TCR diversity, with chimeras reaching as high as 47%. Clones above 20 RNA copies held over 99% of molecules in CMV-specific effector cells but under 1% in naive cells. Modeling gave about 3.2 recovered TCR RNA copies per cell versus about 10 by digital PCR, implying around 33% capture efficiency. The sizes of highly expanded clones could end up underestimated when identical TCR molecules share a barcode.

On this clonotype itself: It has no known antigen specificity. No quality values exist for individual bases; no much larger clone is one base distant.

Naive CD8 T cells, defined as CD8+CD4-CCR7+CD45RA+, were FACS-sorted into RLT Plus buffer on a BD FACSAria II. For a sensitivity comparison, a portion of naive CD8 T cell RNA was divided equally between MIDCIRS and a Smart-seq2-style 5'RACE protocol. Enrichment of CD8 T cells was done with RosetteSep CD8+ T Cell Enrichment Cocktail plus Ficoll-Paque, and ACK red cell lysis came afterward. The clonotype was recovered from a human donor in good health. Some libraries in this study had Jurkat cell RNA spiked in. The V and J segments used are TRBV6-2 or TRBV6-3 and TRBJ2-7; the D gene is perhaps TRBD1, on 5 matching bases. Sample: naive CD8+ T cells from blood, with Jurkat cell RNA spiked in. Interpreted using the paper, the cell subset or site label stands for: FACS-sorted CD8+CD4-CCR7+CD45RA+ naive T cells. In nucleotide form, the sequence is TGTGCCAGCAGTTACACAACGGACAAATTGTACGAGCAGTACTTC. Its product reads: CASSYTTDKLYEQYF.